This TCR beta chain was sequenced for a study of T cells after posttransplantation cyclophosphamide. Clones were read by immunoSEQ multiplex PCR, and TCRdb kept only the in-frame ones, dropping some. This repertoire holds about 25,000 clones, and none appear only once. The germline gives CDR1 SGHRS, CDR2 YFSETQ. The trim removed 0 bases at V and 5 bases at J, leaving 2 bases unmatched. This CDR3 has 14 amino acids. On the day of bone marrow donation, the related graft donor provided peripheral blood. This clone has ten or more counts. Its antigen is unknown. The identical CDR3 is also encoded by other nucleotide sequences in the sample. Overall study results and limits: Donor-recipient repertoire similarity was low at 1-2 months, rising over year one.

Sequencing input: PBMCs. The sequence derives from a woman aged 45-65 years in good health, CMV-negative, and a related stem cell transplant donor. The gene calls are TRBV5-1 and TRBJ2-1; 7 nucleotides line up with TRBD1. CDR3 sequence reads: CASSLDRGNNEQFF. The CDR3 coding sequence is TGCGCCAGCAGCTTGGACAGGGGTAACAATGAGCAGTTCTTC.